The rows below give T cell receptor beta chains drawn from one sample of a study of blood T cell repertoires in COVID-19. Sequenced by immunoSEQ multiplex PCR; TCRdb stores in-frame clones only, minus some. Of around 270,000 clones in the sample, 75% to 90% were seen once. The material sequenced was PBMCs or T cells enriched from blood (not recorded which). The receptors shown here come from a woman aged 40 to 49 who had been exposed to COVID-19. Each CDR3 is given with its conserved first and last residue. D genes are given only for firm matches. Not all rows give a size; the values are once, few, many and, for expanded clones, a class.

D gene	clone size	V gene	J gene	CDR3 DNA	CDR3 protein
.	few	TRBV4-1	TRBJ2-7	TGCGCCAGCAGCCAAGAGCCAGGGATGGGAGAGCAGTACTTC	CASSQEPGMGEQYF
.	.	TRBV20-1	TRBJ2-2	TGCAGTGCAAGTCAGGCGGGACCGGGGGAGCTGTTTTTT	CSASQAGPGELFF
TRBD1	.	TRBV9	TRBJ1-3	TGTGCCAGCAGCGCACGGGGGCAGGGGGTAAGAAACACCATATATTTT	CASSARGQGVRNTIYF
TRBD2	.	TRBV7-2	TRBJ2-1	TGTGCCAGCAGCCTCATAGCGGGGGGGCAGGGGAATGAGCAGTTCTTC	CASSLIAGGQGNEQFF
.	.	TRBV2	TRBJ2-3	TGTGCCAGCAGTGCACACGGGACTCCGCAGTATTTT	CASSAHGTPQYF
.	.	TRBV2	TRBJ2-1	TGTGCCAGCAGTGCACAGGGCTACAATGAGCAGTTCTTC	CASSAQGYNEQFF
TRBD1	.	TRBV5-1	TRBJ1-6	TGCGCCAGCAGCTTGACGGGACAGAAGTATTCACCCCTCCACTTT	CASSLTGQKYSPLHF
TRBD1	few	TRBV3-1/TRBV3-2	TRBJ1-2	TGTGCCAGCAGCCAAGCGACAGGGACCTATGGCTACACCTTC	CASSQATGTYGYTF
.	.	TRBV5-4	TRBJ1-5	TGTGCCAGCAGCCTATCGCCGGGGGGCAATCAGCCCCAGCATTTT	CASSLSPGGNQPQHF
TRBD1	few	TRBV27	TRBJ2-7	TGTGCCAGCAGCCGACAGGGGGCTCTCAGCTCCTACGAGCAGTACTTC	CASSRQGALSSYEQYF
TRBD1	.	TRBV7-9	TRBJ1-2	TGTGCCAGCAGCCAGACAGGGGCTAACTATGGCTACACCTTC	CASSQTGANYGYTF
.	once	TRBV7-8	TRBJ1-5	TGTGCCAGCAGCTTACCGGGGGGAAGCAATCAGCCCCAGCATTTT	CASSLPGGSNQPQHF
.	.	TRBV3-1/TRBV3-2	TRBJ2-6	TGTGCCAGCAGACATAGACCGAGGGGGTTCTCTGGGGCCAACGTCCTGACTTTC	CASRHRPRGFSGANVLTF
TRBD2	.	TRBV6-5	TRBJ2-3	TGTGCCAGCAGAGCGGGGGGGCTTTCAGATACGCAGTATTTT	CASRAGGLSDTQYF
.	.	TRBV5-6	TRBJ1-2	TGTGCCAGCAGCTTGGACAGGATCTACACCTTC	CASSLDRIYTF
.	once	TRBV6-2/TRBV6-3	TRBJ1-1	TGTGCCAGCACCCCTAAGGTGGGACTCGAGTCTGAAGCTTTCTTT	CASTPKVGLESEAFF
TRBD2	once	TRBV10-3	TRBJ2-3	TGTGCCATCAGTGACCGTAGCGGGCAAAGCACAGATACGCAGTATTTT	CAISDRSGQSTDTQYF
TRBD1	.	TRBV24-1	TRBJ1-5	TGTGCCACCAGTGCCCGGACAGGGTTTAATCAGCCCCAGCATTTT	CATSARTGFNQPQHF
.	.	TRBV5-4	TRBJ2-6	TGTGCCAGCAGCAAGAAGACGGGGACTGGGGCCAACGTCCTGACTTTC	CASSKKTGTGANVLTF
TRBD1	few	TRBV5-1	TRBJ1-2	TGCGCCAGCAGCCCGGACACAGGGGCCTATGGCTACACCTTC	CASSPDTGAYGYTF
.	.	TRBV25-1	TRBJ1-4	TGTGCCAGCAGTGAATTGGGGGAAGGGACAAGGAATGAAAAACTGTTTTTT	CASSELGEGTRNEKLFF
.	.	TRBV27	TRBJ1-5	TGTGCCAGCAGTGCATACAGGGATAGCAATCAGCCCCAGCATTTT	CASSAYRDSNQPQHF
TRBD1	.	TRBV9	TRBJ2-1	TGTGCCAGCAGCGCCCTGGGACAGGGGGGATACAATGAGCAGTTCTTC	CASSALGQGGYNEQFF
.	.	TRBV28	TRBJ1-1	TGTGCCAGCAGTGATACCCCCAGCACTGAAGCTTTCTTT	CASSDTPSTEAFF
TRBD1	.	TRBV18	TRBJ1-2	TGTGCCAGCTTGGACAGGGGTAACTATGGCTACACCTTC	CASLDRGNYGYTF
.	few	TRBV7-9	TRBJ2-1	TGTGCCAGCAGCTTATACGGGGAAGGGGAGCAGTTCTTC	CASSLYGEGEQFF
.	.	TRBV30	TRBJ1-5	TGTGCCTGGAGTAGATCCACGGTCACCGGGACTCAAAAGCCCCAGCATTTT	CAWSRSTVTGTQKPQHF
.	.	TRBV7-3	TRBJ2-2	TGTGCCAGCAGCACCGCGGGAAACACCGGGGAGCTGTTTTTT	CASSTAGNTGELFF
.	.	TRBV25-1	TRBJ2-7	TGTGCCAGCAGTGTCAGTGGGGTCGGGAGCTACGAGCAGTACTTC	CASSVSGVGSYEQYF
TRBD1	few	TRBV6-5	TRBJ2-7	TGTGCCAGCAGCTACCTTGGGACAGGGGTCTACGAGCAGTACTTC	CASSYLGTGVYEQYF
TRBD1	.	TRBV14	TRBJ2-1	TGTGCCAGCAGCCAAGGGGGAACCTCGGGACAGGGGTTTTCTGAGCAGTTCTTC	CASSQGGTSGQGFSEQFF
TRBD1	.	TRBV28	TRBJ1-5	TGTGCCAGCAGCTTGGACAGGGGGTTCGGCAATCAGCCCCAGCATTTT	CASSLDRGFGNQPQHF
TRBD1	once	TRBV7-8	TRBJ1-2	TGTGCCAGCAGTTCCGGGACAGGGCCTTCTAACTATGGCTACACCTTC	CASSSGTGPSNYGYTF
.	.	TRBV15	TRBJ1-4	TGTGCCACCAGCAGAGGACAACCGACAACTAATGAAAAACTGTTTTTT	CATSRGQPTTNEKLFF
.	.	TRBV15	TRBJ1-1	TGTGCCACCAGCAGAGATAGGGGTTGGGGCACTGAAGCTTTCTTT	CATSRDRGWGTEAFF
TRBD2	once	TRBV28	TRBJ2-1	TGTGCCAGCACCCCCTTTTATGGACTAGCGGGACCACACAATGAGCAGTTCTTC	CASTPFYGLAGPHNEQFF
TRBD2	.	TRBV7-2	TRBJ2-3	TGTGCCAGCAGCTTGGGGACTAGCGCAGATACGCAGTATTTT	CASSLGTSADTQYF
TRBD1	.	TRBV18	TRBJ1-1	TGTGCCAGCTCACACGGACAGGATCTAGAAGCTTTCTTT	CASSHGQDLEAFF
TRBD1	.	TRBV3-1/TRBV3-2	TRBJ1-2	TGTGCCAGCAGCCCAAGACGGGACAGGAACTCCTATGGCTACACCTTC	CASSPRRDRNSYGYTF
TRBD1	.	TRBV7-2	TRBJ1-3	TGTGCCAGCAGCATCAAGACTGGGACAGGACTCTCTGGAAACACCATATATTTT	CASSIKTGTGLSGNTIYF
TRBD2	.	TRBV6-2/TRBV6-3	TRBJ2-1	TGTGCCAGCAGTTACATAGGACTAGCGGGGTTAGGGCAGTTCTTC	CASSYIGLAGLGQFF